This T cell receptor beta chain comes out of a study of blood T cell repertoires in COVID-19. The CDR3 is made up of 14 amino acids. Germline loops: CDR1 MNHEY, CDR2 SVGAGI. J gave up 8 bases and V 6 bases, and 3 bases lay outside the gene matches. Repertoires were generated with immunoSEQ multiplex PCR, while TCRdb's copy carries only in-frame clones and drops some. This repertoire shows roughly 330,000 clones, about 90% found once; its top ten account for approximately 5.3%. The TCR originated in a woman in her 30s who had recovered from COVID-19. The rearrangement uses TRBV6-5 and TRBJ1-6; TRBD1 matches 11 bases. What was sequenced was PBMCs or T cells enriched from blood (not recorded which). The chain's CDR3 is CASRRTGGYSPLHF. CDR3 in DNA: TGTGCCAGCAGACGGACAGGGGGCTATTCACCCCTCCACTTT.